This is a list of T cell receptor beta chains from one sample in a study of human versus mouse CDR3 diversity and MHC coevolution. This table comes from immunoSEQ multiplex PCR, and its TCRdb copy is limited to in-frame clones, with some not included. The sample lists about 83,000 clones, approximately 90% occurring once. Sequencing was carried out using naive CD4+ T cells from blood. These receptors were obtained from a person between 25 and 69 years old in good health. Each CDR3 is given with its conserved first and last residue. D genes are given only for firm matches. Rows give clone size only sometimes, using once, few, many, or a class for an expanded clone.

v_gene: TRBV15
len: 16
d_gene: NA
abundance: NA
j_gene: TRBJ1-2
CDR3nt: TGTGCCACCAGCAGAGATATAACAGTAGACCGCTATGGCTACACCTTC
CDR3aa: CATSRDITVDRYGYTF

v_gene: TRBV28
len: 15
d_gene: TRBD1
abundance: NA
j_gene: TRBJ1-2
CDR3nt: TGTGCCAGCAGTTCATGGACAGGGGGCAACTATGGCTACACCTTC
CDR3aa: CASSSWTGGNYGYTF

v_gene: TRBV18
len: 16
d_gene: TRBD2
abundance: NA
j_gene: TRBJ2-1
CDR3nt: TGTGCCAGCTCTCAAGTCCTAGCGGGGCTGCACAATGAGCAGTTCTTC
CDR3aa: CASSQVLAGLHNEQFF

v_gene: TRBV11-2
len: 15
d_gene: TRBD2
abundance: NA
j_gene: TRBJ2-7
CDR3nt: TGTGCCAGCAGCCGCCGGGGAGGGGCCTCCTACGAGCAGTACTTC
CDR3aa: CASSRRGGASYEQYF

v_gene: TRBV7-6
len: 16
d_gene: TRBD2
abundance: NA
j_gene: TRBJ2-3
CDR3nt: TGTGCCAGCAGCCAATCGGGGGGGCGGCTCACAGATACGCAGTATTTT
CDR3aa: CASSQSGGRLTDTQYF

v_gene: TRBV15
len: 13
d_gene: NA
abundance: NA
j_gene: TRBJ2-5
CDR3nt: TGTGCCACCAGCACCAGGGGACAAGAGACTCAGTACTTC
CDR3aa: CATSTRGQETQYF

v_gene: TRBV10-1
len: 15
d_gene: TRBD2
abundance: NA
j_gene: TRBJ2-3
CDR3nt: TGCGCCAGCAGTCCCGGCAGCGGGGGGGCGGTTACGCAGTATTTT
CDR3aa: CASSPGSGGAVTQYF

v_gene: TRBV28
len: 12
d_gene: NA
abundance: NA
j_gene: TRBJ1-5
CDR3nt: TGTGCCACGGCGGCGGGGTATCAGCCCCAGCATTTT
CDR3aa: CATAAGYQPQHF

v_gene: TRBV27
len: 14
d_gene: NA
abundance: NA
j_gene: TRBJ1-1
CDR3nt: TGTGCCAGCAGTTCGGTAGGGGGGGTCACTGAAGCTTTCTTT
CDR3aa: CASSSVGGVTEAFF

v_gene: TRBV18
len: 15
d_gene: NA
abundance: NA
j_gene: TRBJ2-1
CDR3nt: TGTGCCAGCTCACCTCAAACACACACCTACAATGAGCAGTTCTTC
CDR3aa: CASSPQTHTYNEQFF

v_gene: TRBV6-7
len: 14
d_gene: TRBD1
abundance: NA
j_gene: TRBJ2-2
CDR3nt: TGTGCCGCTCCCGGGACAGGGTGGCCCAGGGAGCTGTTTTTT
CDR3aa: CAAPGTGWPRELFF

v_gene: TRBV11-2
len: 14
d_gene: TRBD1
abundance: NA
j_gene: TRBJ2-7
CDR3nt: TGTGCCAGCAGGGAAACAGGGGTGGTCTACGAGCAGTACTTC
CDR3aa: CASRETGVVYEQYF

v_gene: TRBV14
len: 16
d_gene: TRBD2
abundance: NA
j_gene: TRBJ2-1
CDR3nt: TGTGCCAGCAGCCAAGGGCAGGCGGGGGTGCTCAATGAGCAGTTCTTC
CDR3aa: CASSQGQAGVLNEQFF

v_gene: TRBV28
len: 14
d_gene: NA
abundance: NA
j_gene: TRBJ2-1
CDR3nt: TGTGCCAGCAGTTTACCAGGACAGAACAATGAGCAGTTCTTC
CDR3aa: CASSLPGQNNEQFF

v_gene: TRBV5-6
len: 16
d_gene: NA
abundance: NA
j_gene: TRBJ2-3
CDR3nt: TGTGCCAGCAGCTTGTCATTAACACAGATCACAGATACGCAGTATTTT
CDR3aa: CASSLSLTQITDTQYF

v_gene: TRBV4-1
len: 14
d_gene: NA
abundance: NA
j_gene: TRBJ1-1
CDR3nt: TGCGCCAGCAGCCGCGGCCTCGGGAACACTGAAGCTTTCTTT
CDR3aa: CASSRGLGNTEAFF

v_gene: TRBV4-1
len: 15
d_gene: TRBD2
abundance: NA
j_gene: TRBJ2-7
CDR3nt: TGCGCCAGCAGCCAAACTAGCGGGAGGTCCTACGAGCAGTACTTC
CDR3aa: CASSQTSGRSYEQYF

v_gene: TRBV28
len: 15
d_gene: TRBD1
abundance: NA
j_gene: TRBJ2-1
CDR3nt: TGTGCCACCACTCCTACAGGGGGCTCCTACAATGAGCAGTTCTTC
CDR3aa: CATTPTGGSYNEQFF

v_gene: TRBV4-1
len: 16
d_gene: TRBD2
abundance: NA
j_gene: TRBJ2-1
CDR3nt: TGCGCCAGCAGCCAACCTACTAGCGGGAGAACGCATGAGCAGTTCTTC
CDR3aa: CASSQPTSGRTHEQFF

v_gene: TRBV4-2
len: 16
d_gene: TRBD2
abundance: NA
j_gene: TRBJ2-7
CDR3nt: TGTGCCAGCAGCCAAGATGGGACTAGCGGAGCTTACGAGCAGTACTTC
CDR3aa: CASSQDGTSGAYEQYF

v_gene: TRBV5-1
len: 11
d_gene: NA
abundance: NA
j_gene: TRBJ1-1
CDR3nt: TGCGCCAGCAGCTTGCACGGTGAAGCTTTCTTT
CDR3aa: CASSLHGEAFF

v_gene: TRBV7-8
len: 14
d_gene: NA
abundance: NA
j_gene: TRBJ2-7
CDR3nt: TGTGCCAGCAGCCCCAGGCCAGGATCCTACGAGCAGTACTTC
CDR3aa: CASSPRPGSYEQYF

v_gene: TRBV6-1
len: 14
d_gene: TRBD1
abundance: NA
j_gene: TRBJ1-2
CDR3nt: TGTGCCAGCAGTCCACTGACAGGGACCTATGGCTACACCTTC
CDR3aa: CASSPLTGTYGYTF

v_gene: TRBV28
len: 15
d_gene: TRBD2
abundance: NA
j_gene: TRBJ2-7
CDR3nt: TGTGCCAGCAGTTTATGGGGCGGGGGCTCCTACGAGCAGTACTTC
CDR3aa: CASSLWGGGSYEQYF

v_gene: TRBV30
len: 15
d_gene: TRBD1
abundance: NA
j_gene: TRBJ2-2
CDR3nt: TGTGCCTGGACCCCGACAGGGAAGAGCGCCGGGGAGCTGTTTTTT
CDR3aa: CAWTPTGKSAGELFF

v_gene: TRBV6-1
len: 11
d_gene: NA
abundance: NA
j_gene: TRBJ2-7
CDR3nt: TGTGCCAGCAGTGTGATCGGCGAGCAGTACTTC
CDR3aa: CASSVIGEQYF

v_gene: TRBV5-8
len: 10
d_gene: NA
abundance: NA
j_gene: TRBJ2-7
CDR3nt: TGTGCCAGCAGCCAGGTAAAGCAGTACTTC
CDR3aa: CASSQVKQYF

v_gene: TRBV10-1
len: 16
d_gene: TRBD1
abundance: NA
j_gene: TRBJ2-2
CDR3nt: TGCGCCAGCAGGAACGGGACAGCCTGGAACACCGGGGAGCTGTTTTTT
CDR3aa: CASRNGTAWNTGELFF

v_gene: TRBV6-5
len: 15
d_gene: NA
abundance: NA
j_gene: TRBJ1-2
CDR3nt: TGTGCCAGCAGTTACGGGGCACGGGCACACTATGGCTACACCTTC
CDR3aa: CASSYGARAHYGYTF

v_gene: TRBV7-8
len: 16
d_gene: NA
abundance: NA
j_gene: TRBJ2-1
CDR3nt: TGTGCCAGCACCCTATGGGGGGCGGGAGAGAGGGATGAGCAGTTCTTC
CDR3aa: CASTLWGAGERDEQFF

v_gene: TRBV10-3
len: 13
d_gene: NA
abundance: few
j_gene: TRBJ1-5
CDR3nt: TGTGCCATCAGTGTTGGCAGGGTTCAGCCCCAGCATTTT
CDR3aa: CAISVGRVQPQHF

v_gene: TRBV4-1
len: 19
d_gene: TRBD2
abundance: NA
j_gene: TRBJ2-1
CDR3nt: TGCGCCAGCAGCCAAGATAGGGCTAGCGGGCCCAGCTCCTACAATGAGCAGTTCTTC
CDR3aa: CASSQDRASGPSSYNEQFF

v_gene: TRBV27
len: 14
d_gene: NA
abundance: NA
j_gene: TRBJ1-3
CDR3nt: TGTGCCAGCAGGCGGACAGACTCTGGAAACACCATATATTTT
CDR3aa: CASRRTDSGNTIYF

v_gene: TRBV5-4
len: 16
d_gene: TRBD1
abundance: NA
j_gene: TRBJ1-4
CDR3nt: TGTGCCAGCAGCTTGGGCGGGACAGGGGGCAGCGAAAAACTGTTTTTT
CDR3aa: CASSLGGTGGSEKLFF

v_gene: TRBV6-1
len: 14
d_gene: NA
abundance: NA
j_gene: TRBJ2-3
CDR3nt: TGTGCCAGCAGTCGTCACCCAACCGCGGATACGCAGTATTTT
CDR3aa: CASSRHPTADTQYF

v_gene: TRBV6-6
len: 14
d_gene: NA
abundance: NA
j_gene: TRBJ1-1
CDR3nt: TGTGCCAGCAGTTACCCGTCGTCTAGCACTGAAGCTTTCTTT
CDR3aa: CASSYPSSSTEAFF

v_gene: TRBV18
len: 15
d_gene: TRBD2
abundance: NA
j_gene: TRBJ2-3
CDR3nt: TGTGCCAGCTCGTACGCCGGGACTAGCGGAGATACGCAGTATTTT
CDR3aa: CASSYAGTSGDTQYF

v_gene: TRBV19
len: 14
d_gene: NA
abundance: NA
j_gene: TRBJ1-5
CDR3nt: TGTGCCAGTAGTATAGCCCAGGGCAATCAGCCCCAGCATTTT
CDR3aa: CASSIAQGNQPQHF

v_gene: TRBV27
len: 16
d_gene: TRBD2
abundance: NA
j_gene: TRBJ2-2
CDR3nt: TGTGCCAGCAGTGCGGTCGGGACTAGCAGCACCGGGGAGCTGTTTTTT
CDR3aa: CASSAVGTSSTGELFF

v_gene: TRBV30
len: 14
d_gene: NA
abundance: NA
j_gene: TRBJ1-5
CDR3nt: TGTGCCTGGAGTGTAGACAGCCGCCTCGGGCCCCAGCATTTT
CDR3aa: CAWSVDSRLGPQHF

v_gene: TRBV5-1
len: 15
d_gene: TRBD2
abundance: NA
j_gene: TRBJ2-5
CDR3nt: TGCGCCAGCAGCTTGGGAGCGGGGCGGGAAGAGACCCAGTACTTC
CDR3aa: CASSLGAGREETQYF

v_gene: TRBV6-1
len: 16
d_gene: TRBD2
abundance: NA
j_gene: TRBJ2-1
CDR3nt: TGTGCCAGCAGTGAGAGACTAGCCCGGGGGTACAATGAGCAGTTCTTC
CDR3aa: CASSERLARGYNEQFF

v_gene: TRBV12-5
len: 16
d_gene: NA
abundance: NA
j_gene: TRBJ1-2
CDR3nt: TGTGCTAGTGGTGGGAGGGCCTACCCATCTAACTATGGCTACACCTTC
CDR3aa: CASGGRAYPSNYGYTF

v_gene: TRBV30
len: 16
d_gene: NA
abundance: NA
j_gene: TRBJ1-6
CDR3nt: TGTGCCTGGACCCCCAGGGGCTCGCCCTTTAATTCACCCCTCCACTTT
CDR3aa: CAWTPRGSPFNSPLHF

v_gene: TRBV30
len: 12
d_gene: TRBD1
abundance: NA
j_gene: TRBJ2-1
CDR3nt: TGTGCCTGGAGTGTACTCAGGGGGCTGGTGTTCTTC
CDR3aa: CAWSVLRGLVFF

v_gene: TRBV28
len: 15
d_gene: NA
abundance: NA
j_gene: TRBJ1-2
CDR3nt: TGTGCCAGCAGTGAGGGGGGGGGTGCAGGCTATGGCTACACCTTC
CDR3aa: CASSEGGGAGYGYTF

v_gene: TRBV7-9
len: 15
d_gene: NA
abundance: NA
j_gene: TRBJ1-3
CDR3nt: TGTGCCAGCAGCCGGGAGGCGCATTCTGGAAACACCATATATTTT
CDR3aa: CASSREAHSGNTIYF